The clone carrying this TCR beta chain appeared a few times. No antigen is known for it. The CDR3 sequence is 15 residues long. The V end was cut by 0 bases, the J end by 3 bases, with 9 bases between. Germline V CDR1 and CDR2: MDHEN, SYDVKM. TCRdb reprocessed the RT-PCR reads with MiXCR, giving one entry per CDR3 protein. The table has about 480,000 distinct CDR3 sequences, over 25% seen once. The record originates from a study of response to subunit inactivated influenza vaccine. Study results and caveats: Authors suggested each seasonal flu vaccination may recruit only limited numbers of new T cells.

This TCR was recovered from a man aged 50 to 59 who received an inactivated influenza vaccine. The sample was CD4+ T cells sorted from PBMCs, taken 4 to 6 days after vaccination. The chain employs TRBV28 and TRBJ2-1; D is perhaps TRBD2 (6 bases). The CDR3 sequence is CASSLWGGDYNEQFF. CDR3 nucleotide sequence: TGTGCCAGCAGTTTATGGGGCGGGGACTACAATGAGCAGTTCTTC.